This TCR beta chain was observed in a study of vaccination and CD4 T cells after COVID-19. TCRdb processed the PCR reads anew with MiXCR; each CDR3 protein has one entry. The sample has about 30,000 distinct CDR3 sequences; approximately 48% are singletons. Time point of the sample: late sampling 161 to 241 days after vaccination in a few convalescent patients. The input for sequencing was CD4+ T cells from blood, taken about 7 months after SARS-CoV-2 vaccination. This clonotype was obtained from a human donor who had recovered from COVID-19.

In DNA form, the CDR3 reads TGTGCCAGCAGTTACGGGACCCGCTCCTACGAGCAGTACTTC. Its protein is CASSYGTRSYEQYF. The chain joins TRBV6-5 to TRBJ2-7; D is tentatively TRBD1 or TRBD2 (5 bases each). The CDR3 loop spans 14 amino acids. V gave up 2 bases and J gave up 0 bases, with 8 bases separating them. The germline CDR1 and CDR2 sequences are MNHEY and SVGAGI.